This TCR beta chain stems from a study of patients and donors after allogeneic stem cell transplantation. TCRdb analysed the RT-PCR reads with MiXCR anew, one entry per CDR3 protein. This table holds about 200,000 distinct CDR3 sequences, about 40% found once. Germline V gene lookup returns CDR1 LGHNA and CDR2 YSLEER. J lost 5 bases, V lost 0 bases, and 5 bases had no gene match. The CDR3 runs to 16 residues. The chain joins TRBV4-3 to TRBJ2-1; 9 bases match TRBD2. The receptor was derived from a human donor who was either an allogeneic HSCT recipient or a stem cell or donor lymphocyte infusion donor (not recorded which). It is not recorded whose cells these are; they may come from a transplant donor. Specimen: blood, either unsorted or a sorted T cell fraction (not recorded which). In DNA form, the CDR3 reads TGCGCCAGCAGCCAAGATCCCGGGACTAGCAACAATGAGCAGTTCTTC. It translates to CASSQDPGTSNNEQFF.